This entry is about one TCR beta chain. In the authors' methods: Amplification from reference gene primers served as the basis for estimated nucleated cell counts. Generated by immunoSEQ multiplex PCR, the TCRdb table keeps only in-frame clones and is missing some. V, J and clone size reflect that table, while D and trimming were determined from the DNA. The sample shows 190,000 or so clones, more than 80% of them seen only once. The sample comes from a study of blood T cell repertoires in COVID-19. Looking at the study overall: The United States, Italy and Spain supplied acute and convalescent COVID-19 samples. PBMCs, B-cell-depleted T cells, or T cells provided the cDNA or gDNA that made up the material.

Each recovered donor of Cohort 3 presented with two negative PCRs, clearance, or symptom resolution. CDR3 length: 18 residues. The germline gives CDR1 SGHRS, CDR2 YFSETQ. V lost 6 bases, J lost 6 bases, and 20 bases stayed unmatched. This clonotype was sampled from a man younger than 45 who had recovered from COVID-19. J is TRBJ1-5 and V is TRBV5-1; TRBD1 matches at 8 bases. The source material was PBMCs or T cells enriched from blood (not recorded which). CDR3 in amino acids: CASTASTNRTGRGQPQHF. The CDR3 DNA is TGCGCCAGCACCGCATCCACGAATAGGACAGGGAGAGGTCAGCCCCAGCATTTT.